The 19 T cell receptor beta chains reported below all come from one sample, sequenced in a study of blood T cell repertoires in COVID-19 (TCRdb year 2020). The protocol used for the library was the immunoSEQ multiplex PCR assay. Entries here come from immuneACCESS through TCRdb and include only in-frame sequences with V and J called. Some clones fail to appear in such tables; in the studies checked, an unresolved V gene covers under half of the shortfall, and the cause of the remainder is unknown. Counted in this sample were fewer than 150,000 clones; about 86% of them appeared once. About 4.3% of the sample rests with the top ten. What was sequenced was peripheral blood. Receptor source: a middle-aged woman with acute or convalescent COVID-19.

This clone was seen more than once but under ten times. The CDR3 spells CATSRDTEGGLRNYGYTF. CDR3 sequence (DNA): TGTGCCACCAGCAGAGATACAGAGGGGGGGCTAAGGAACTATGGCTACACCTTC. V usage is TRBV15 and J usage is TRBJ1-2; a possible D gene is TRBD1 (6 bases). The V and J ends lost 0 bases and 2 bases respectively, with 19 bases between them. The germline CDR1 and CDR2 sequences are LNHNV and YYDKDF (reference sequence). The CDR3 sequence is 18 residues long.

The chain couples TRBV6-2 or TRBV6-3 to TRBJ1-2; 8 nucleotides line up with TRBD1. CDR1 and CDR2 (germline): MNHEY, SVGEGT. The CDR3 contains 15 residues. Trimming at V came to 3 bases and at J to 2 bases, leaving 5 bases not matched to a gene. The CDR3 loop is CASSYSAGGNYGYTF. In DNA, the CDR3 is TGTGCCAGCAGTTATTCAGCAGGGGGCAACTATGGCTACACCTTC.

CDR3 bases: TGTGCCAGCACCCAAAGGGGTTCCTATAATTCACCCCTCCACTTT. Amino acid sequence: CASTQRGSYNSPLHF. This chain connects TRBV5-6 to TRBJ1-6; the D gene is possibly TRBD1 (5 bases). Trimming shortened V by 6 bases and J by 1 base, and 11 bases separated the two germline ends. Germline V gene sequence: CDR1 SGHDT, CDR2 YYEEEE. The CDR3 has 15 residues.

The chain carries TRBV9 and TRBJ1-3, with TRBD1 matching 8 bases. CDR1 is SGDLS, CDR2 YYNGEE, per germline. This CDR3 is 18 amino acids long. The V segment lost 1 base and the J segment 0 bases; nucleotides outside the gene matches: 9. The CDR3 DNA follows: TGTGCCAGCAGCGTATTGGTGACAGGGGACCCCTCTGGAAACACCATATATTTT. Protein: CASSVLVTGDPSGNTIYF.

The V call is TRBV24-1, the J call TRBJ2-7; 12 bases line up with TRBD2. The CDR3 is made up of 23 amino acids. The germline gives CDR1 KGHDR, CDR2 SFDVKD. Trimming took 5 bases from V and 2 from J; bases not matched to a gene: 27. The CDR3 here is CATSARPGQGKTGTSGFPYEQYF. CDR3 sequence (DNA): TGTGCCACCAGTGCCCGACCGGGACAGGGGAAAACCGGGACTAGCGGGTTTCCCTACGAGCAGTACTTC.

The rearrangement links TRBV5-4 to TRBJ2-7, with D possibly being TRBD1 (6 bases). The V gene lost 6 bases and the J gene lost 0 bases, with 16 bases spanning the gap. The CDR3 has 15 amino acids. Germline CDR1 SGHNT, CDR2 YYREEE (reference sequence). CDR3 nucleotide sequence: TGTGCCAGCACCCCGGACAGCTATTCCTCCTACGAGCAGTACTTC. This sequence encodes CASTPDSYSSYEQYF.

The genes are TRBV21-1 and TRBJ1-1; the table's D call of TRBD1 was not tested on the DNA. TRBV21-1 corresponds to a pseudogene. This CDR3 has 15 residues. CDR3 protein: CASSKGGQSNTEAFF. The CDR3 DNA reads as TGTGCCAGCAGCAAAGGGGGACAGTCGAACACTGAAGCTTTCTTT.

The chain links TRBV5-8 to TRBJ2-5; the match to TRBD2 covers 13 bases. The length of the CDR3 is 16 residues. After removal of 0 bases from V and 4 bases from J, the junction contained 3 bases not matched to a gene. Germline V CDR1 and CDR2: SGHTS, YDEGEE. The CDR3 here is CASSLGLAGGPETQYF. Written as DNA, the CDR3 is TGTGCCAGCAGCTTGGGACTAGCGGGAGGTCCAGAGACCCAGTACTTC.

The count of this clone is one. The chain has TRBV27 and TRBJ1-5; 7 bases fit TRBD1. Per germline, CDR1 MNHEY and CDR2 SMNVEV (reference sequence). CDR3 length equals 14 residues. Germline trimming cut 8 bases from V and 2 bases from J; bases unmatched to any gene: 6. In DNA, the CDR3 is TGTGCCAGCTCAGACAGGGTCGGCAATCAGCCCCAGCATTTT. Translating gives CASSDRVGNQPQHF.

V usage is TRBV5-4 and J usage is TRBJ1-2, with TRBD1 matching 11 bases. CDR3 length: 16 residues. Trimming cost V 3 bases and J 8 bases; bases outside gene matches: 12. Germline V gene data show CDR1 as SGHNT and CDR2 as YYREEE (reference sequence). The CDR3 is CASSSPPSDRGQGYTF. The CDR3, as DNA: TGTGCCAGCAGCTCTCCCCCCTCGGACAGGGGGCAAGGCTACACCTTC.

This rearrangement joins TRBV7-3 to TRBJ2-1; a possible D gene is TRBD2 (6 bases). The CDR3 is 16 amino acids. Germline lookup yields CDR1 SGHTA and CDR2 FQGTGA. V was shortened by 0 bases and J by 1 base, with 10 bases between the two germline ends. The CDR3 DNA sequence: TGTGCCAGCAGCTTAACACGTAGCGGTTCCTACAATGAGCAGTTCTTC. It encodes CASSLTRSGSYNEQFF.

CDR3 protein: CASSLGPRDREYGYGYTF. The DNA for the CDR3 is TGTGCCAGCAGCTTGGGCCCCCGGGACAGGGAATACGGCTATGGCTACACCTTC. The chain joins TRBV5-4 to TRBJ1-2; 9 nucleotides match TRBD1. This CDR3 is built from 18 residues. V gave up 0 bases and J gave up 4 bases; unmatched junction bases: 13. Germline V CDR1 and CDR2: SGHNT, YYREEE (reference sequence). Using reference TRBV5-4 and TRBJ1-2 for the parts outside the CDR3, the full variable domain is ETGVTQSPTHLIKTRGQQVTLRCSSQSGHNTVSWYQQALGQGPQFIFQYYREEENGRGNFPPRFSGLQFPNYSSELNVNALELDDSALYLCASSLGPRDREYGYGYTFGSGTRLTVV.

The CDR3 loop is CASSFTGGNNQPQHF. The CDR3 coding sequence is TGTGCCAGCAGCTTCACAGGGGGCAACAATCAGCCCCAGCATTTT. The rearrangement uses TRBV7-2 and TRBJ1-5, with TRBD1 identical over 9 bases. The CDR3 is made up of 15 amino acids. Germline CDR1 SGHTA, CDR2 FQGNSA. V shed 3 bases and J 3 bases; nucleotides not matched to a gene: 3.

Details on this clone: Different DNA sequences within this sample yield the same CDR3. The rearrangement links TRBV19 to TRBJ2-7; 7 nucleotides agree with TRBD2. V lost 5 bases to trimming and J lost 0 bases; unmatched junction nucleotides: 4. Germline loops: CDR1 LNHDA, CDR2 SQIVND (reference sequence). The CDR3 is made up of 14 amino acids. CDR3 DNA: TGTGCCAGTAGTCCCTCGGGAGGCTCCTACGAGCAGTACTTC. Its protein is CASSPSGGSYEQYF. The full variable domain, in which reference TRBV19 and TRBJ2-7 provide the parts outside the CDR3, is DGGITQSPKYLFRKEGQNVTLSCEQNLNHDAMYWYRQDPGQGLRLIYYSQIVNDFQKGDIAEGYSVSREKKESFPLTVTSAQKNPTAFYLCASSPSGGSYEQYFGPGTRLTVT.

The CDR3: CASSLGQPVGRYTF. The CDR3 DNA reads as TGCGCCAGCAGCTTGGGACAGCCCGTCGGTCGGTACACCTTC. The rearrangement joins TRBV5-1 to TRBJ1-2; D is perhaps TRBD1 (5 bases). The CDR3 loop spans 14 amino acids. Trimming shortened V by 0 bases and J by 11 bases, and 17 bases separated the two germline ends. CDR1 SGHRS and CDR2 YFSETQ come from the germline V gene. The entire variable domain, with the rest obtained from reference TRBV5-1 and TRBJ1-2, is as follows: KAGVTQTPRYLIKTRGQQVTLSCSPISGHRSVSWYQQTPGQGLQFLFEYFSETQRNKGNFPGRFSGRQFSNSRSEMNVSTLELGDSALYLCASSLGQPVGRYTFGSGTRLTVV.

This sequence joins TRBV18 and TRBJ1-1, with 7 bases lining up with TRBD1. The CDR3 consists of 14 residues. Trimming took 2 bases from V and 5 from J; bases not matched to a gene: 5. The germline V gene encodes CDR1 KGHSH and CDR2 LQKENI. The CDR3 protein is CASSPLTGSTEAFF. The CDR3 bases are TGTGCCAGCTCACCATTGACAGGGTCGACTGAAGCTTTCTTT.

This chain uses TRBV25-1 with TRBJ1-2, with D possibly being TRBD1 (5 bases). Trimming shortened V by 3 bases and J by 2 bases, and 7 bases separated the two germline ends. The CDR3 totals 13 residues. The V gene's germline CDR1 is MGHDK and CDR2 SYGVNS. The CDR3 sequence: CASSEGGNYGYTF. CDR3 bases: TGTGCCAGCAGTGAGGGGGGAAACTATGGCTACACCTTC.

The rearrangement joins TRBV18 to TRBJ2-7; tentative D call: TRBD2 (6 bases). CDR1 is KGHSH and CDR2 is LQKENI in the germline V gene. The CDR3 has 14 amino acids. V gave up 3 bases and J gave up 6 bases, with 15 bases separating them. CDR3 loop: CASSPARERAEQYF. The CDR3 DNA follows: TGTGCCAGCTCACCCGCACGGGAGAGAGCCGAGCAGTACTTC.

The chain joins TRBV30 to TRBJ2-4, with 9 bases lining up with TRBD1. V lost 1 base, J lost 0 bases, and 10 bases stayed unmatched. CDR3 length: 18 residues. Germline CDR1 GTSNPN, CDR2 SVGIG (reference sequence). The CDR3 sequence is CAWSGRTGDRLAKNIQYF. As DNA, the CDR3 is TGTGCCTGGAGTGGGAGGACAGGGGATCGACTAGCCAAAAACATTCAGTACTTC.